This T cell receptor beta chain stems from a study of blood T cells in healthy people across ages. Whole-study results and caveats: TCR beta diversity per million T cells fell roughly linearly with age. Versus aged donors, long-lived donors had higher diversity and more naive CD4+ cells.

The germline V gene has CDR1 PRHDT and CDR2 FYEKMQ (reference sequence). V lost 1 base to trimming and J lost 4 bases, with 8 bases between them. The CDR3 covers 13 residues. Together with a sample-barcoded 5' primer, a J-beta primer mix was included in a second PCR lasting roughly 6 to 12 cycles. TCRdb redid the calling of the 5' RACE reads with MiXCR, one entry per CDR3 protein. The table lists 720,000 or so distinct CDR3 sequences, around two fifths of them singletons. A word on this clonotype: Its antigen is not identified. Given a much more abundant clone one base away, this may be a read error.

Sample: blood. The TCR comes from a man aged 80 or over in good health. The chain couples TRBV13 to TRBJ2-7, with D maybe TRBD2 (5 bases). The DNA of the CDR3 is TGTGCCAGCAGCTTAGTACTAGGATACGAGCAGTACTTC. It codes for CASSLVLGYEQYF.